This T cell receptor beta chain originates from a study of response to subunit inactivated influenza vaccine. TCRdb itself ran the RT-PCR reads through MiXCR, one entry per CDR3 protein. This sample has about 520,000 distinct CDR3 sequences, with more than 7% found just once. The V end lost 2 bases, the J end lost 7 bases, and 18 bases lay between the germline ends. CDR1 and CDR2 (germline): MNHEY, SVGEGT. CDR3 length: 17 residues. This sequence originates from a man aged 50-75 years who received an inactivated influenza vaccine. The rearrangement links TRBV6-2 or TRBV6-3 to TRBJ1-6, with a possible D match to TRBD1 (5 bases). The material sequenced was PBMCs from blood, taken roughly 24 months after vaccination. The CDR3 reads CASSYASGGTTNSPLHF. CDR3 coding DNA: TGTGCCAGCAGTTACGCCTCTGGGGGAACTACGAATTCACCCCTCCACTTT.